The 8 T cell receptor beta chains in this list originate from one sample, sequenced in a study of blood T cell repertoires in COVID-19. Produced via immunoSEQ multiplex PCR; TCRdb's table is partial and in-frame only. Of some 340,000 clones in the sample, approximately 91% were seen once. Sequences were obtained from PBMCs or T cells enriched from blood (not recorded which). Source of these receptors: a woman aged 25-40 years who had been exposed to COVID-19.

The chain recombines TRBV4-1 with TRBJ1-5, with 8 positions matching TRBD1. V shed 0 bases, J shed 4 bases, and the junction held 8 bases outside the gene matches. The CDR3 is 17 amino acids. Per germline, CDR1 MGHRA and CDR2 YSYEKL. The CDR3 is CASSQDKSRGLNQPQHF. The CDR3 DNA reads as TGCGCCAGCAGCCAAGATAAGTCCAGGGGGCTAAATCAGCCCCAGCATTTT.

Of note for this clone: The junction departs from the called germline gene at one end, perhaps through a read error. The genes are TRBV7-2 and TRBJ2-3; 10 nucleotides align to TRBD2. The V gene's germline CDR1 is SGHTA and CDR2 FQGNSA. CDR3 length: 16 residues. The DNA of the CDR3 is TGTGCCAGCACCTTAGCGGGGGGTCCTAGCACAGATACGCAGTATTTT. This sequence encodes CASTLAGGPSTDTQYF.

The chain uses TRBV12-3 or TRBV12-4 and TRBJ1-6, with D hard to call. The CDR3 runs 12 residues. The V and J ends lost 6 bases and 9 bases respectively, with 9 bases between them. CDR3 in DNA: TGTGCCAGCAGCGTGGCAGTTTCACCCCTCCACTTT. Translated, it gives CASSVAVSPLHF.

This chain joins TRBV5-1 and TRBJ1-1, with 11 bases fitting TRBD1. Trimming cost V 0 bases and J 4 bases; bases outside gene matches: 2. Germline-derived CDR1 and CDR2 are SGHRS and YFSETQ. There are 15 residues in the CDR3. The CDR3 bases are TGCGCCAGCAGCTTGGTTGGGACAGGGGGCACTGAAGCTTTCTTT. It specifies CASSLVGTGGTEAFF.

The chain has TRBV29-1 and TRBJ2-7; D is unclear. The CDR3 runs 13 residues. V lost 4 bases and J lost 1, with 11 bases in between. CDR1 SQVTM and CDR2 ANQGSEA come from the germline V gene. In DNA form, the CDR3 reads TGCAGCGTTGTACCCCTCCTATCCTACGAGCAGTACTTC. It translates to CSVVPLLSYEQYF.

The CDR3 nucleotides read TGCGCCAGCAGCTTGTGGCCCGGGACTAGCTCCGGGGAGACCCAGTACTTC. Protein sequence: CASSLWPGTSSGETQYF. The chain combines TRBV5-1 with TRBJ2-5, with 9 bases fitting TRBD2. V lost 1 base to trimming and J lost 5 bases; unmatched junction nucleotides: 12. This CDR3 contains 17 residues. Germline loops: CDR1 SGHRS, CDR2 YFSETQ.

Here the CDR3 reads CSVELRGRGTEAFF. The CDR3 DNA reads as TGCAGCGTTGAATTGCGGGGGCGAGGGACTGAAGCTTTCTTT. The chain has TRBV29-1 and TRBJ1-1, with D tentatively TRBD1 (6 bases). In germline, CDR1 is SQVTM, CDR2 ANQGSEA. This CDR3 has 14 residues. Trimming left V 2 bases short and J 5 bases short, with 15 bases between.

The gene calls are TRBV6-1 and TRBJ2-5, with a possible D match to TRBD1 (5 bases). The germline V gene has CDR1 MNHNS and CDR2 SASEGT. V was clipped by 3 bases and J by 5 bases, with 16 bases between them. The CDR3 contains 15 residues. The CDR3 here is CASSETFRALETQYF. The CDR3 bases are TGTGCCAGCAGTGAGACCTTCAGGGCATTGGAGACCCAGTACTTC.